The table lists the clone carrying this TCR beta chain with many counts. CDR3 length: 14 amino acids. With 6 bases clipped from V and 8 bases from J, the junction kept 7 bases outside the gene matches. Germline lookup yields CDR1 SEHNR and CDR2 FQNEAQ (reference sequence). Treatment of any kind had been given to no patient before thyroid surgery. This sample stems from a study of metastatic and nonmetastatic thyroid tumors. TCRdb re-analyzed the PCR reads using MiXCR. The sample lists roughly 59,000 clones; 16% were seen once. The V call is TRBV7-9, the J call TRBJ1-4, with 9 bases lining up with TRBD1. The source is a male donor with papillary thyroid cancer or a benign thyroid nodule (not recorded which). Some clones in this sample may be carry-over from other donors' samples. The sample taken for sequencing was blood. The CDR3 nucleotides read TGTGCCAGCAGGTCCGGGACAGGGAACGAAAAACTGTTTTTT. Translating it yields CASRSGTGNEKLFF.